The 30 T cell receptor beta chains reported below all come from one sample, sequenced in a study of OX40 agonist ivuxolimab in advanced cancers. Repertoires were generated with immunoSEQ multiplex PCR, while TCRdb's copy carries only in-frame clones and drops some. This sample has over 70,000 clones; 80% to 90% occur once, and the top ten carry just under 2%. The sample was CD4+ or CD8+ T cells sorted from blood, taken in a trial of the OX40 agonist ivuxolimab. The receptors here all came from an adult with an advanced solid tumor such as melanoma, head and neck, liver or kidney cancer.

The rearrangement joins TRBV28 to TRBJ1-2; D call uncertain. V lost 8 bases and J lost 2, with 6 bases in between. The length of the CDR3 is 11 residues. CDR1 is MDHEN and CDR2 is SYDVKM in the germline V gene. The CDR3: CASQENYGYTF. CDR3 bases: TGTGCCAGCCAAGAAAACTATGGCTACACCTTC.

Comments on this clone: The sample carries other DNA sequences with the same CDR3. This rearrangement joins TRBV9 to TRBJ1-1, with a possible D match to TRBD1 (6 bases). The V gene lost 2 bases and the J gene lost 6 bases, with 17 bases spanning the gap. Germline V CDR1 and CDR2: SGDLS, YYNGEE. The CDR3 is made up of 15 amino acids. CDR3 region: CASSVGPGAGAEAFF. CDR3 in DNA: TGTGCCAGCAGCGTGGGCCCAGGGGCTGGAGCTGAAGCTTTCTTT.

This clone was counted between two and nine times. This rearrangement joins TRBV11-2 to TRBJ1-1; a weak D match, TRBD1 (5 bases). The CDR3 totals 15 residues. V gave up 0 bases and J gave up 4 bases, with 12 bases separating them. Germline CDR1 SGHAT, CDR2 FQNNGV. CDR3 amino acids: CASSLEPGAATEAFF. CDR3 in DNA: TGTGCCAGCAGCTTAGAACCCGGGGCTGCCACTGAAGCTTTCTTT.

V usage is TRBV9 and J usage is TRBJ2-5, with 8 positions matching TRBD1. Germline V lookup: CDR1 SGDLS, CDR2 YYNGEE. This CDR3 region has 14 residues. V lost 3 bases, J lost 2 bases, and 3 bases stayed unmatched. Written as DNA, the CDR3 is TGTGCCAGCAGCGGACAGGGGACGCAAGAGACCCAGTACTTC. Translated, it gives CASSGQGTQETQYF.

The chain is built from TRBV30 and TRBJ1-2; weak D call: TRBD1 (6 bases). CDR1 and CDR2 (germline): GTSNPN, SVGIG (reference sequence). The CDR3 is made up of 16 amino acids. Between the trimmed V and J ends, which lost 4 bases and 4 bases, there was a span of 22 bases. The CDR3 loop reads CAWMGGGRGNLYGYTF. The CDR3 nucleotides are TGTGCCTGGATGGGGGGCGGTCGCGGAAACCTCTATGGCTACACCTTC.

V usage is TRBV19 and J usage is TRBJ1-1; the D is unclear. The germline CDR1 and CDR2 sequences are LNHDA and SQIVND (reference sequence). Trimming removed 2 bases from V and 4 bases from J, with 5 bases in between. CDR3 length: 12 amino acids. DNA for the CDR3: TGTGCCAGTAGTATAAAACCCACTGAAGCTTTCTTT. It translates to CASSIKPTEAFF.

The rearrangement links TRBV9 to TRBJ2-3; a possible D gene is TRBD2 (6 bases). The germline V and J ends were trimmed by 0 bases and 3 bases, with 8 bases remaining between them. Germline values: CDR1 SGDLS, CDR2 YYNGEE. The CDR3 is 14 amino acids. CDR3 sequence (DNA): TGTGCCAGCAGCGTAGGGCTAGCGACAGATACGCAGTATTTT. Its translation: CASSVGLATDTQYF. Using reference TRBV9 and TRBJ2-3 for the parts outside the CDR3, the full variable domain is DSGVTQTPKHLITATGQRVTLRCSPRSGDLSVYWYQQSLDQGLQFLIQYYNGEERAKGNILERFSAQQFPDLHSELNLSSLELGDSALYFCASSVGLATDTQYFGPGTRLTVL.

Notes on this clone: Its ends do not fully match the called genes, so a read error is possible. The chain combines TRBV7-7 with TRBJ2-1; 11 bases are a match to TRBD2. Germline CDR1 and CDR2: SSHAT and FNYEAQ (reference sequence). CDR3 length equals 16 residues. The CDR3 DNA follows: TGTGCTAGCAGCTTAGCATTAGCGGGGGGGCTCAATGAGCAGTTCTTC. Its translation is CASSLALAGGLNEQFF.

J is TRBJ1-2 and V is TRBV4-2; D not resolved. CDR1 is LGHNA, CDR2 YNFKEQ, per germline. V lost 0 bases and J 6 bases, leaving 14 bases between the germline ends. The CDR3 loop spans 15 amino acids. This CDR3 reads CASSQEVGRAHGYTF. CDR3 nucleotide sequence: TGTGCCAGCAGCCAAGAGGTAGGGAGGGCCCATGGCTACACCTTC.

This chain links TRBV7-8 with TRBJ2-2; tentatively, D is TRBD1 (5 bases). Looked up from germline, CDR1 is SGHVS and CDR2 is FQNEAQ. With 3 bases removed from V and 5 bases from J, the gap between germline ends came to 7 bases. The CDR3 is made up of 13 amino acids. The CDR3: CASSLQGTGELFF. The CDR3 region has the DNA TGTGCCAGCAGCTTGCAGGGAACCGGGGAGCTGTTTTTT.

The V call is TRBV7-3, the J call TRBJ2-3; D not resolved. V was clipped by 4 bases and J by 5 bases, with 10 bases between them. The CDR3 totals 13 residues. The germline V gene has CDR1 SGHTA and CDR2 FQGTGA. CDR3 bases: TGTGCCAGCAGCTCCGGTTTCGGAGATACGCAGTATTTT. Translation gives CASSSGFGDTQYF.

The V and J genes are TRBV10-2 and TRBJ1-1, with unresolved D. CDR1 and CDR2 from the germline V gene are WSHSY and SAAADI. This CDR3 region has 15 residues. V lost 2 bases to trimming and J lost 6 bases, with 16 bases between them. Here the CDR3 reads CASSETGGGFAEAFF. The CDR3 DNA reads as TGCGCCAGCAGTGAGACGGGTGGAGGATTCGCTGAAGCTTTCTTT.

This chain uses TRBV9 with TRBJ2-3; weak D call: TRBD1 (6 bases). Germline V gene sequence: CDR1 SGDLS, CDR2 YYNGEE. The CDR3 loop spans 15 amino acids. V lost 0 bases and J lost 1, with 9 bases in between. CDR3 amino acids: CASSVGPGGTDTQYF. The CDR3 coding sequence is TGTGCCAGCAGCGTAGGTCCAGGGGGCACAGATACGCAGTATTTT. Full variable domain (outside the CDR3, taken from reference TRBV9 and TRBJ2-3): DSGVTQTPKHLITATGQRVTLRCSPRSGDLSVYWYQQSLDQGLQFLIQYYNGEERAKGNILERFSAQQFPDLHSELNLSSLELGDSALYFCASSVGPGGTDTQYFGPGTRLTVL.

The CDR3 nucleotides read TGTGCCAGCACCCCGCGGAGTTTCATGAACACTGAAGCTTTCTTT. Its translation: CASTPRSFMNTEAFF. This chain links TRBV28 with TRBJ1-1; D call uncertain. The germline gives CDR1 MDHEN, CDR2 SYDVKM. There are 15 residues in the CDR3. Trimming removed 7 bases at V and 0 bases at J, with 15 bases between.

This rearrangement joins TRBV7-2 to TRBJ1-4; D gene ambiguous. Trimming removed 5 bases at V and 4 bases at J, with 11 bases between. This CDR3 spans 14 amino acids. The germline CDR1 and CDR2 sequences are SGHTA and FQGNSA. The CDR3 here is CASSRGRINEKLFF. For the CDR3, the DNA is TGTGCCAGCAGCCGCGGACGGATTAATGAAAAACTGTTTTTT.

The sample holds a few counts of this clone. V usage is TRBV7-6 and J usage is TRBJ2-3; D may be TRBD1 or TRBD2 (6 bases each). Deletions cut 5 bases from V and 3 bases from J, with 15 bases between. The CDR3 is 15 residues long. CDR1 and CDR2 from the germline V gene are SGHVS and FNYEAQ. In DNA form, the CDR3 reads TGTGCCAGCAGCCCCGAGGGGGGTTTGACAGATACGCAGTATTTT. It encodes CASSPEGGLTDTQYF.

This chain links TRBV5-1 with TRBJ1-1; maybe TRBD1 (5 bases). This CDR3 region has 16 residues. Trimming took off 2 bases at V and 6 bases at J, with 20 bases between the two ends. Germline V CDR1 and CDR2: SGHRS, YFSETQ. The CDR3 is CASSFGMGVADAEAFF. CDR3 in DNA: TGCGCCAGCAGCTTTGGCATGGGGGTGGCTGACGCTGAAGCTTTCTTT.

The rearrangement uses TRBV5-1 and TRBJ1-1; D remains ambiguous. Looked up from germline, CDR1 is SGHRS and CDR2 is YFSETQ. V lost 0 bases to trimming and J lost 1 base, with 7 bases between them. The CDR3 runs 14 residues. The CDR3 bases are TGCGCCAGCAGCTTGGCGGCACGGAACACTGAAGCTTTCTTT. It yields the protein CASSLAARNTEAFF.

The chain joins TRBV27 to TRBJ1-6; 8 bases are shared with TRBD1. The germline gives CDR1 MNHEY, CDR2 SMNVEV (reference sequence). This CDR3 has 17 amino acids. The V segment lost 5 bases and the J segment 7 bases; nucleotides outside the gene matches: 13. CDR3 DNA sequence: TGTGCCAGCAGTAGGGACGGACAGGGTTTTTACAATTCACCCCTCCACTTT. Translation gives CASSRDGQGFYNSPLHF.

The CDR3 region is CAWSGSYNEQFF. The CDR3 DNA reads TGTGCCTGGAGCGGGTCCTACAATGAGCAGTTCTTC. V and J are TRBV30 and TRBJ2-1, with no clear D. The CDR3 is made up of 12 amino acids. Germline V gene data show CDR1 as GTSNPN and CDR2 as SVGIG (reference sequence). The germline V and J ends were trimmed by 3 bases and 1 base, with 4 bases remaining between them.

V usage is TRBV2 and J usage is TRBJ1-2; no firm D call. V dropped 4 bases and J dropped 6 bases, with 15 bases sitting between them. The CDR3 is 14 amino acids. CDR1 is SNHLY, CDR2 FYNNEI, per germline. The CDR3 DNA sequence: TGTGCCAGCAGTGGGGATCGTGGGAGAGATGGCTACACCTTC. Amino acids: CASSGDRGRDGYTF.

This clone was observed a few times. This rearrangement joins TRBV5-4 to TRBJ1-5, with 8 nucleotides matching TRBD1. CDR3 length: 15 amino acids. In germline, CDR1 is SGHNT, CDR2 YYREEE (reference sequence). V lost 5 bases, J lost 0 bases, and 4 bases stayed unmatched. In DNA, the CDR3 is TGTGCCAGCAGTCGGGGGACAGGTAGCAATCAGCCCCAGCATTTT. It yields the protein CASSRGTGSNQPQHF.

The chain is built from TRBV6-5 and TRBJ1-3; D may be TRBD1 (6 bases). V lost 7 bases and J lost 4, with 14 bases in between. This CDR3 comprises 14 residues. Germline V gives CDR1 MNHEY, CDR2 SVGAGI. The CDR3 DNA follows: TGTGCCAGCAAAAGGGGGGGGTTCGGAAACACCATATATTTT. Its protein is CASKRGGFGNTIYF.

This chain joins TRBV30 and TRBJ2-1, with unresolved D. Germline CDR1 reads GTSNPN; CDR2 reads SVGIG (reference sequence). The V and J ends lost 0 bases and 3 bases respectively, with 6 bases between them. The CDR3 totals 13 residues. The chain's CDR3 is CAWSVSDYNEQFF. CDR3 coding DNA: TGTGCCTGGAGTGTAAGTGACTACAATGAGCAGTTCTTC. The whole variable domain, remainder taken from reference TRBV30 and TRBJ2-1, is SQTIHQWPATLVQPVGSPLSLECTVEGTSNPNLYWYRQAAGRGLQLLFYSVGIGQISSEVPQNLSASRPQDRQFILSSKKLLLSDSGFYLCAWSVSDYNEQFFGPGTRLTVL.

This CDR3 is CASSQDQGPNTEAFF. As DNA, the CDR3 is TGTGCCAGCAGCCAAGATCAGGGACCGAACACTGAAGCTTTCTTT. The chain employs TRBV4-2 and TRBJ1-1; maybe TRBD1 (5 bases). V dropped 0 bases and J dropped 1 base, with 9 bases sitting between them. CDR1 LGHNA and CDR2 YNFKEQ come from the germline V gene. The CDR3 loop spans 15 amino acids.

The sample holds one count of this clone. The chain joins TRBV5-1 to TRBJ1-4; D gene uncertain. Germline lookup yields CDR1 SGHRS and CDR2 YFSETQ. V was shortened by 0 bases and J by 8 bases, with 11 bases between the two germline ends. CDR3 length: 14 residues. The CDR3: CASSLEGSGEKLFF. CDR3 nucleotides: TGCGCCAGCAGCTTGGAGGGTTCAGGAGAAAAACTGTTTTTT.

This sequence joins TRBV5-1 and TRBJ2-6; no clear D. V was trimmed by 2 bases and J by 0 bases, leaving 9 bases between them. CDR3 length: 16 residues. Germline V CDR1 and CDR2: SGHRS, YFSETQ. The DNA of the CDR3 is TGCGCCAGCAGCTTCTCAGCCGGCTCTGGGGCCAACGTCCTGACTTTC. This translates into CASSFSAGSGANVLTF.

The CDR3 DNA sequence: TGTGCCAGTAGGGCAGCTTCGTCTGGAAACACCATATATTTT. Amino acid sequence: CASRAASSGNTIYF. The chain links TRBV19 to TRBJ1-3; D is undetermined. The germline gives CDR1 LNHDA, CDR2 SQIVND (reference sequence). V was cut by 6 bases and J by 1 base, with 10 bases left in between. This CDR3 contains 14 residues.

The chain joins TRBV30 to TRBJ2-2, with D uncertain. Trimming took 3 bases from V and 1 from J, leaving 9 bases between them. This CDR3 has 14 residues. Germline CDR1 is GTSNPN and CDR2 is SVGIG (reference sequence). The CDR3 spells CAWSLGRNTGELFF. The CDR3, as DNA: TGTGCCTGGAGCCTCGGCCGGAACACCGGGGAGCTGTTTTTT.

J is TRBJ1-1 and V is TRBV6-1, with TRBD1 matching over 8 bases. Germline trimming cut 6 bases from V and 1 base from J; bases unmatched to any gene: 4. The CDR3 length is 14 residues. Germline CDR1 and CDR2: MNHNS and SASEGT. The CDR3 loop reads CASSADRGNTEAFF. CDR3 in DNA: TGTGCCAGCAGCGCCGACAGGGGGAACACTGAAGCTTTCTTT.